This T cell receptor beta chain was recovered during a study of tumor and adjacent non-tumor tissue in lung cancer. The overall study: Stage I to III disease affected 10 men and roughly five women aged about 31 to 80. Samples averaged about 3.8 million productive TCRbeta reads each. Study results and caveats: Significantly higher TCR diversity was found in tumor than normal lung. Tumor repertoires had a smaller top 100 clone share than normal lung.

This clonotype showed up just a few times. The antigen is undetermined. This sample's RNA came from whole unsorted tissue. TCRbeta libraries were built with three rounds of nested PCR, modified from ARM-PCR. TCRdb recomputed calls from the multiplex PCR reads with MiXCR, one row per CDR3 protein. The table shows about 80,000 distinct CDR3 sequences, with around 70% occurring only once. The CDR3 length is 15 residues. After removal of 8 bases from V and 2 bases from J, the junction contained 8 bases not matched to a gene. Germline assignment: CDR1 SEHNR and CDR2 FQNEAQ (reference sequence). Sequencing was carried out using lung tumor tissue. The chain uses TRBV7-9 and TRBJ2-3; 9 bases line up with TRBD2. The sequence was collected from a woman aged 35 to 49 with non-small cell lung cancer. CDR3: CASGQLAGITDTQYF. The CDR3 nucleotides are TGTGCCAGCGGGCAGCTAGCGGGGATCACAGATACGCAGTATTTT.